A selection of T cell receptor beta chains follows, all from one sample in a study of T cell responses to AZD1222 COVID-19 vaccine. Measured with immunoSEQ multiplex PCR; TCRdb has only the in-frame clones, and not every one. Among about 150,000 clones listed, nearly 95% were seen once. The sequencing used peripheral blood, collected on day 0 of AZD1222 vaccination. The receptors here all came from an adult in good health. The CDR3 runs from the conserved cysteine through the conserved F or W. Each record gives: J gene, V gene, D gene, clone size, CDR3 protein, CDR3 DNA. The D gene is left open where the match is weak. Only part of the rows carry a size: once, few, many, or a class if the clone is expanded.

TRBJ1-5 | TRBV18 | - | - | CASSPQYGGASNQPQHF | TGTGCCAGCTCACCACAGTACGGTGGGGCAAGCAATCAGCCCCAGCATTTT
TRBJ1-2 | TRBV19 | - | - | CASSDPTGPMTF | TGTGCCAGTAGTGACCCGACAGGCCCCATGACCTTC
TRBJ1-1 | TRBV29-1 | TRBD1 | - | CSARSSFGDSSGAFF | TGCAGCGCCCGATCGTCCTTCGGGGACAGTTCAGGGGCTTTCTTT
TRBJ1-2 | TRBV6-5 | TRBD1 | - | CASRRTGGGGYTF | TGTGCCAGCAGACGCACAGGGGGTGGTGGCTACACCTTC
TRBJ1-5 | TRBV6-5 | - | - | CASNQVEQPQHF | TGTGCCAGCAACCAGGTTGAGCAGCCCCAGCATTTT
TRBJ1-5 | TRBV2 | - | - | CAFGGDSNQPQHF | TGTGCCTTCGGAGGGGATAGCAATCAGCCCCAGCATTTT
TRBJ2-3 | TRBV11-3 | - | - | CASSLGTGATDTQYF | TGTGCCAGCAGCTTAGGGACGGGGGCCACAGATACGCAGTATTTT
TRBJ1-3 | TRBV30 | - | - | CAWSPGIIGGNTIYF | TGTGCCTGGAGTCCCGGGATTATCGGTGGAAACACCATATATTTT
TRBJ1-4 | TRBV28 | - | - | CASSLHSDEKLFF | TGTGCCAGCAGTTTACACTCGGATGAAAAACTGTTTTTT
TRBJ2-1 | TRBV19 | TRBD2 | - | CASSPQRDSYNEQFF | TGTGCCAGTAGTCCCCAGCGGGACTCCTACAATGAGCAGTTCTTC
TRBJ1-6 | TRBV6-4 | - | - | CASSVALGWDDNSPLHF | TGTGCCAGCAGTGTAGCTTTAGGGTGGGATGATAATTCACCCCTCCACTTT
TRBJ2-2 | TRBV12-5 | TRBD1 | few | CASGLGQGTNTGELFF | TGTGCTAGTGGTTTGGGACAGGGCACGAACACCGGGGAGCTGTTTTTT
TRBJ2-3 | TRBV19 | TRBD2 | once | CASTPRRGRTSALPGHTDTQYF | TGTGCCAGTACCCCGCGGAGGGGGCGGACTAGCGCCCTTCCAGGTCACACAGATACGCAGTATTTT
TRBJ1-5 | TRBV6-5 | TRBD1 | - | CASSSTGVLYQPQHF | TGTGCCAGCAGTTCGACAGGGGTTTTGTATCAGCCCCAGCATTTT
TRBJ1-6 | TRBV2 | - | - | CASKEAADSPLHF | TGTGCCAGCAAGGAGGCCGCGGACTCACCCCTCCACTTT
TRBJ1-6 | TRBV9 | - | - | CASSVVAGYNSPLHF | TGTGCCAGCAGCGTAGTAGCAGGGTATAATTCACCCCTCCACTTT
TRBJ1-1 | TRBV4-1 | - | - | CASSQVPNTEAFF | TGCGCCAGCAGCCAAGTTCCGAACACTGAAGCTTTCTTT
TRBJ2-6 | TRBV7-9 | - | - | CASSLVGSGANVLTF | TGTGCCAGCAGCTTAGTGGGTTCTGGGGCCAACGTCCTGACTTTC
TRBJ2-3 | TRBV3-1/TRBV3-2 | - | - | CASSLGGSGTDTQYF | TGTGCCAGCAGCCTAGGTGGTAGCGGAACAGATACGCAGTATTTT
TRBJ1-6 | TRBV19 | TRBD1 | few | CASSMLGQDYSPLHF | TGTGCCAGTAGTATGCTTGGACAGGATTATTCACCCCTCCACTTT
TRBJ1-4 | TRBV6-5 | - | once | CASTQDSRLEKLFF | TGTGCCAGCACCCAGGACAGCAGGCTCGAAAAACTGTTTTTT
TRBJ1-5 | TRBV5-1 | - | - | CASSLSGAANQPQHF | TGCGCCAGCAGCTTGTCTGGGGCGGCAAATCAGCCCCAGCATTTT
TRBJ1-2 | TRBV19 | TRBD1 | few | CASNHRGTARREYGYTF | TGTGCCAGTAACCATAGGGGGACAGCCCGTCGGGAGTATGGCTACACCTTC
TRBJ1-2 | TRBV5-6 | - | - | CASSPSGVANYGYTF | TGTGCCAGCAGCCCCTCGGGGGTAGCTAACTATGGCTACACCTTC
TRBJ2-7 | TRBV12-3/TRBV12-4 | - | - | CASRRVAYEQYF | TGTGCCAGCAGGAGGGTCGCCTACGAGCAGTACTTC